The next 14 T cell receptor beta chains were all read from a single sample in a study of liver allograft versus peripheral blood T cells. Study-level information: Transplanted livers held T cell receptor repertoires, and these were compared with repertoires in recipients' peripheral blood.

One entry per CDR3 protein results from TCRdb running MiXCR on the reads. There are 7,000 to 10,000 distinct CDR3 sequences in the sample; about a fifth occur only once, and 5% to 6.5% lies in the top ten. Every receptor here comes from a human patient who had a liver transplant. A share of the T cells may be of graft donor origin.

The V and J genes are TRBV20-1 and TRBJ2-1; unclear D gene. The CDR3 has 13 amino acids. The V gene lost 3 bases and the J gene lost 4 bases, with 10 bases spanning the gap. Germline V CDR1 and CDR2: DFQATT, SNEGSKA (reference sequence). Written as DNA, the CDR3 is TGCAGTGCTAGGGGCCAAACTTACAATGAGCAGTTCTTC. Amino acids: CSARGQTYNEQFF.

This clonotype has a handful of counts. This sequence joins TRBV10-3 and TRBJ1-2; possible D gene TRBD1, 5 bases. Germline V gene sequence: CDR1 ENHRY, CDR2 SYGVKD. The CDR3 runs 15 residues. The V end lost 0 bases, the J end lost 8 bases, and 16 bases lay between the germline ends. CDR3 in DNA: TGTGCCATCAGTGAGTCCCCGGACACGCCGGGGGGCTACACCTTC. Its protein product is CAISESPDTPGGYTF.

With regard to this clonotype: This may be a read error, as it is one base from a much larger clone. The chain is built from TRBV6-6 and TRBJ2-1, with D perhaps TRBD2 (6 bases). The ends were cut back, 6 bases at V and 0 bases at J, with 15 bases in the middle. The CDR3 covers 16 residues. Germline V gene lookup returns CDR1 MNHNY and CDR2 SVGAGI (reference sequence). The CDR3 spells CASRRLVESSYNEQFF. CDR3 DNA sequence: TGTGCCAGCAGAAGACTAGTGGAGTCCTCCTACAATGAGCAGTTCTTC.

This clonotype counts as medium-sized. The rearrangement links TRBV7-2 to TRBJ2-1; D gene unclear. Germline CDR1 and CDR2: SGHTA and FQGNSA. V lost 3 bases to trimming and J lost 7 bases, with 16 bases between them. The CDR3 runs 15 residues. Written as DNA, the CDR3 is TGTGCCAGCAGCTTCCCTCTAGGGTCCCCTAATGAGCAGTTCTTC. Its translation: CASSFPLGSPNEQFF. Supplemented by reference TRBV7-2 and TRBJ2-1, the full variable domain reads GAGVSQSPSNKVTEKGKDVELRCDPISGHTALYWYRQSLGQGLEFLIYFQGNSAPDKSGLPSDRFSAERTGGSVSTLTIQRTQQEDSAVYLCASSFPLGSPNEQFFGPGTRLTVL.

A note on this clonotype: A much bigger clone sits one base away, suggesting this may be a read error. The chain recombines TRBV6-5 with TRBJ2-1, with 7 bases identical to TRBD1. The ends lost 6 bases at V and 5 bases at J; junction bases unmatched: 10. The germline gives CDR1 MNHEY, CDR2 SVGAGI. The CDR3 runs 15 residues. The CDR3 bases are TGTGCCAGCAGACCAGGGGGACAGCCGAACAATGAGCAGTTCTTC. Protein sequence: CASRPGGQPNNEQFF.

This clonotype is medium-sized by share. The chain carries TRBV27 and TRBJ1-1; maybe TRBD1 (6 bases). Trimming shortened V by 3 bases and J by 7 bases, and 15 bases separated the two germline ends. CDR1 is MNHEY, CDR2 SMNVEV, per germline (reference sequence). This CDR3 has 14 residues. The CDR3, as DNA: TGTGCCAGCAGTTTGGAGGGGACATGGAATGAAGCTTTCTTT. Amino acid sequence: CASSLEGTWNEAFF.

As concerns this clonotype: A much bigger clone sits one base away, suggesting this may be a read error. The chain combines TRBV15 with TRBJ2-1; possible D gene TRBD1, 6 bases. Germline-derived CDR1 and CDR2 are LNHNV and YYDKDF (reference sequence). The V end lost 5 bases, the J end lost 3 bases, and 14 bases lay between the germline ends. The CDR3 is 15 amino acids. CDR3 protein: CATSDGQSSYNEQFF. The CDR3 DNA reads as TGTGCCACCAGCGATGGACAGTCGAGCTACAATGAGCAGTTCTTC. The full variable domain, its missing parts supplied by reference TRBV15 and TRBJ2-1, is DAMVIQNPRYQVTQFGKPVTLSCSQTLNHNVMYWYQQKSSQAPKLLFHYYDKDFNNEADTPDNFQSRRPNTSFCFLDIRSPGLGDTAMYLCATSDGQSSYNEQFFGPGTRLTVL.

This clonotype is judged medium-sized (0.01 to 0.1%). This chain links TRBV5-6 with TRBJ2-7; possibly TRBD1 or TRBD2 for D (5 bases each). Germline values: CDR1 SGHDT, CDR2 YYEEEE. The CDR3 has 15 residues. The V end lost 4 bases, the J end lost 3 bases, and 17 bases lay between the germline ends. The DNA for the CDR3 is TGTGCCAGCAGCATCGAGGGCAGGGCAGGCTACGAGCAGTACTTC. Translation gives CASSIEGRAGYEQYF.

This clonotype ranks as medium-sized. J is TRBJ1-2 and V is TRBV27; D is ambiguous. CDR1 is MNHEY and CDR2 is SMNVEV in the germline V gene (reference sequence). The CDR3 sequence is 14 residues long. The V end lost 2 bases, the J end lost 4 bases, and 11 bases lay between the germline ends. The CDR3 spells CASSLKPGPYGYTF. In DNA, the CDR3 is TGTGCCAGCAGTTTAAAGCCGGGCCCCTATGGCTACACCTTC.

The V and J genes are TRBV12-3 or TRBV12-4 and TRBJ1-1; 10 bases are a match to TRBD1. CDR3 size: 14 residues. V was pared by 3 bases and J by 5 bases, with 3 bases of the junction left unmatched. CDR3 in DNA: TGTGCCAGCAGTTTGACAGGGGGCTGGACTGAAGCTTTCTTT. As protein: CASSLTGGWTEAFF.

Judged by abundance, this clonotype is medium-sized (0.01 to 0.1%). This sequence joins TRBV18 and TRBJ1-5, with D unclear. V gave up 4 bases and J gave up 4 bases, with 17 bases separating them. This CDR3 is 16 amino acids long. Per the germline V gene, CDR1 is KGHSH and CDR2 is LQKENI. The CDR3 sequence: CASSLDQALRNQPQHF. DNA for the CDR3: TGTGCCAGCTCACTCGACCAGGCCTTACGTAATCAGCCCCAGCATTTT.

This clonotype has ten or more counts. V usage is TRBV9 and J usage is TRBJ1-2; D perhaps matches TRBD1 (6 bases). Trimming took off 0 bases at V and 8 bases at J, with 20 bases between the two ends. The CDR3 spans 16 residues. Germline V gene lookup returns CDR1 SGDLS and CDR2 YYNGEE. In DNA form, the CDR3 reads TGTGCCAGCAGCGTAGATCCCTACGGGGGCAGTTCGGGCTACACCTTC. This sequence encodes CASSVDPYGGSSGYTF.

By sample share, this clonotype is medium-sized. V gene TRBV6-5 combines with J gene TRBJ1-1, with 8 bases fitting TRBD1. CDR1 MNHEY and CDR2 SVGAGI come from the germline V gene. The CDR3 length is 15 residues. Unmatched junction bases numbered 10, after V lost 6 bases and J lost 4 bases. Here the CDR3 DNA reads TGTGCCAGCAGGGGATCAGGGGGCGCGGGCACTGAAGCTTTCTTT. Translated, it gives CASRGSGGAGTEAFF.

This clonotype is categorized as medium-sized. This rearrangement joins TRBV19 to TRBJ1-5, with D hard to call. The V end was cut by 11 bases, the J end by 5 bases, with 22 bases between. Germline CDR1 is LNHDA and CDR2 is SQIVND (reference sequence). The CDR3 has 15 amino acids. CDR3 in DNA: TGTGCCTCGGCCCCTGGAGCTCCCGTGGATCAGCCCCAGCATTTT. It translates to CASAPGAPVDQPQHF.